This entry features one T cell receptor (beta chain) sequence. The V end was cut by 8 bases, the J end by 1 base, with 15 bases between. The CDR3 contains 14 residues. Germline V gives CDR1 SGHTA, CDR2 FQGNSA. The data originate from a study of control samples from healthy donors and cancer patients. Produced via immunoSEQ multiplex PCR; TCRdb's table is partial and in-frame only. The sample has around 86,000 clones, around 90% seen once. Sequencing was done on a sample of PBMCs. The clonotype was recovered from a woman aged 55 to 70 with head and neck cancer. This sequence joins TRBV7-2 and TRBJ2-7; D tentatively reads TRBD1 or TRBD2 (6 bases each). The CDR3 loop reads CASAPTGASYEQYF. The CDR3 nucleotides are TGTGCCAGCGCCCCGACGGGGGCTTCCTACGAGCAGTACTTC.